This T cell receptor beta chain was identified in a study of blood T cells in healthy people across ages. Study overall: Through template switching, about one barcoded beta molecule was captured per two T cells, as measured in model experiments.

This clonotype was seen a few times. Its target is unknown. V was clipped by 1 base and J by 3 bases; unmatched bases: 4. The germline gives CDR1 MGHRA, CDR2 YSYEKL. The CDR3 contains 16 residues. Through a sample-barcoded 5' primer and a J-beta primer mix, a second PCR was run for roughly 6 to 12 cycles. One entry per CDR3 protein, called by TCRdb with MiXCR from the 5' RACE reads. Among some 930,000 distinct CDR3 sequences listed, 25% to 35% were seen once. Overall study findings and caveats: Underestimates were what the diversity estimates from one million T cells were considered to be. Relative to aged donors, long-lived donors carried more naive CD4+ cells and displayed higher diversity.

These same data were also listed under a study on T cells of mothers and their children. That report adds: Unrelated pairs and related pairs have their TCR recombination output shaped similarly by thymic selection.

The sample comprised blood. This receptor was obtained from a woman aged 40 to 50 in good health. The V and J genes are TRBV4-1 and TRBJ1-5; 9 bases match TRBD1. For the CDR3, the DNA is TGCGCCAGCAGCCAAGCGGGACAGGGAATCAATCAGCCCCAGCATTTT. This translates into CASSQAGQGINQPQHF.